The 32 T cell receptor beta chains below were found in one sample sequenced in a study of CD8+CD57+ T cells in acquired aplastic anemia. Genomic DNA provided the template from which TCR beta VDJ and CDR3 profiles were obtained. MiXCR was run by TCRdb on the reads, yielding one entry per CDR3 protein. The sample lists hundreds of thousands of distinct CDR3 sequences, just under 70% occurring once. What was sequenced was sorted CD4+, CD8+, or CD8+CD57+ T cells (not recorded which) from PBMCs. The receptors originated from a human donor in good health, serving as a control.

This chain links TRBV9 with TRBJ2-7; weak D call: TRBD1 (6 bases). The CDR3 length is 14 residues. Trimming took off 3 bases at V and 3 bases at J, with 13 bases between the two ends. Germline CDR1 is SGDLS and CDR2 is YYNGEE. The CDR3: CASSASAGVYEQYF. Written as DNA, the CDR3 is TGTGCCAGCAGCGCATCGGCAGGGGTCTACGAGCAGTACTTC. Full variable domain (remainder filled in from reference TRBV9 and TRBJ2-7): DSGVTQTPKHLITATGQRVTLRCSPRSGDLSVYWYQQSLDQGLQFLIQYYNGEERAKGNILERFSAQQFPDLHSELNLSSLELGDSALYFCASSASAGVYEQYFGPGTRLTVT.

The table lists this clonotype with a count of one. The junction and the germline gene differ at one end; a read error may be behind it. V usage is TRBV10-3 and J usage is TRBJ1-6, with a weak D call TRBD1 (6 bases). Germline V gene sequence: CDR1 ENHRY, CDR2 SYGVKD. This CDR3 is 15 amino acids long. The CDR3 loop reads CASSLYPGAKSHHYF. In DNA form, the CDR3 reads TGTGCCAGCAGTTTATACCCAGGGGCCAAGTCCCACCACTACTTT.

The V and J genes are TRBV2 and TRBJ1-6; maybe TRBD1 (5 bases). The CDR3 has 12 amino acids. Germline V gene data show CDR1 as SNHLY and CDR2 as FYNNEI. The V end lost 4 bases, the J end lost 10 bases, and 8 bases lay between the germline ends. This CDR3 is CASSGRDSPLHF. The CDR3 DNA reads TGTGCCAGCAGTGGTCGGGACTCACCCCTCCACTTT.

This clonotype was seen only a few times. At one boundary the junction diverges from the germline segment, which might be a read error. The rearrangement joins TRBV7-4 to TRBJ1-1; D is undetermined. The CDR3 runs 13 residues. Germline V gene sequence: CDR1 SGHVT, CDR2 SQSDAQ. The CDR3 DNA reads TGTGCCAGCAGCCTCACAGTGAACGCTGAAGCTTTCTTT. As protein: CASSLTVNAEAFF.

Remarks on this clonotype: This is likely a read error, given that the CDR3 carries no conserved phenylalanine or tryptophan at its end. The limits of the CDR3 on the DNA are not certain, so only TCRdb's listed CDR3 is given. The chain combines TRBV7-6 with TRBJ1-2. The CDR3 length equals 13 residues, ends included. From germline, CDR1 is SGHVS and CDR2 FNYEAQ. The chain's CDR3 is CASSLSRRDGVSL.

About this clonotype itself: The junction does not match germline at one end; this may be a read error. The V gene is TRBV15, the J gene TRBJ1-5; the D gene is possibly TRBD1 (6 bases). This CDR3 spans 15 amino acids. CDR1 and CDR2 (germline): LNHNV, YYDKDF (reference sequence). The CDR3 DNA reads as TGTGCCACCAGCAAACAGGGACCGAGCAATCACCACGAGCATTTC. Translation: CATSKQGPSNHHEHF. The full variable domain, rest sourced from reference TRBV15 and TRBJ1-5, is DAMVIQNPRYQVTQFGKPVTLSCSQTLNHNVMYWYQQKSSQAPKLLFHYYDKDFNNEADTPDNFQSRRPNTSFCFLDIRSPGLGDTAMYLCATSKQGPSNHHEHFGDGTRLSIL.

A remark on this clonotype: Compared with germline, one end of the junction differs, possibly owing to a read error. The CDR3 DNA reads TGTGCCAGCAGCGGATATAGCTTGGCCACCGGCGAGCTGTTTTTT. Its protein is CASSGYSLATGELFF. The chain links TRBV9 to TRBJ2-2; no clear D. Germline V gene sequence: CDR1 SGDLS, CDR2 YYNGEE. The CDR3 covers 15 residues.

This rearrangement joins TRBV29-1 to TRBJ1-2; 8 positions agree with TRBD1. V lost 4 bases to trimming and J lost 8 bases; unmatched junction nucleotides: 6. The CDR3 totals 12 residues. Germline V gene lookup returns CDR1 SQVTM and CDR2 ANQGSEA. CDR3 bases: TGCAGCGTTGGGCAGGGGGCGACCGGCTACACCTTC. As protein: CSVGQGATGYTF.

The chain recombines TRBV7-9 with TRBJ1-1; D might be TRBD1 (6 bases). This CDR3 has 14 residues. Germline V gene data show CDR1 as SEHNR and CDR2 as FQNEAQ (reference sequence). Trimming shortened V by 4 bases and J by 13 bases, and 22 bases separated the two germline ends. In DNA, the CDR3 is TGTGCCAGCAGCTCAGGGGAAAGGAACACTGAACATTTCTTT. Amino acid sequence: CASSSGERNTEHFF.

Only a few counts were recorded for this clonotype. This rearrangement joins TRBV7-6 to TRBJ2-7; a possible D gene is TRBD1 (6 bases). Between the trimmed V and J ends, which lost 2 bases and 4 bases, there was a span of 9 bases. Germline V gene sequence: CDR1 SGHVS, CDR2 FNYEAQ. This CDR3 region has 13 residues. This chain's CDR3 is CASSLWGQYEQYF. Written as DNA, the CDR3 is TGTGCCAGCAGCTTATGGGGGCAGTACGAGCAGTACTTC.

This sequence joins TRBV2 and TRBJ2-5; 9 bases are shared with TRBD1. J was trimmed by 3 bases and V by 3 bases; bases with no gene match: 5. The CDR3 has 15 amino acids. Germline V gene sequence: CDR1 SNHLY, CDR2 FYNNEI. The CDR3 reads CASSDGGQGKETQYF. The CDR3 DNA reads TGTGCCAGCAGTGATGGTGGACAGGGGAAAGAGACCCAGTACTTC.

This clonotype occurred a few times. The CDR3 spells CASSLFTSGGLTGELFF. Here the CDR3 DNA reads TGTGCCAGCAGTTTGTTCACTAGCGGGGGGCTCACCGGGGAGCTGTTTTTT. V gene TRBV27 combines with J gene TRBJ2-2; 12 nucleotides line up with TRBD2. J gave up 4 bases and V 3 bases, and 6 bases lay outside the gene matches. The CDR3 length is 17 residues. The germline V gene has CDR1 MNHEY and CDR2 SMNVEV (reference sequence).

This clonotype was counted many times. This rearrangement joins TRBV11-2 to TRBJ2-5; D unresolved. Trimming cost V 1 base and J 0 bases, with 6 bases left between them. The length of the CDR3 is 14 residues. Germline CDR1 reads SGHAT; CDR2 reads FQNNGV. The CDR3 region has the DNA TGTGCCAGCAGCTTAGGATTATACCAAGAGACCCAGTACTTC. Protein: CASSLGLYQETQYF.

For this clonotype: Possible read error: a much larger clone is one base away. The chain carries TRBV6-2 or TRBV6-3 and TRBJ2-7, with unresolved D. Germline V gene data show CDR1 as MNHEY and CDR2 as SVGEGT. V was clipped by 9 bases and J by 2 bases, with 17 bases between them. The CDR3 consists of 14 residues. CDR3 sequence: CASSSRRSPYEQYF. For the CDR3, the DNA is TGTGCCAGTTCGAGTCGGCGGTCCCCCTACGAGCAGTACTTC.

The chain is built from TRBV9 and TRBJ1-1; D may be TRBD1 (6 bases). CDR3 size: 16 residues. Germline values: CDR1 SGDLS, CDR2 YYNGEE. V was shortened by 5 bases and J by 11 bases, with 28 bases between the two germline ends. As DNA, the CDR3 is TGTGCCAGCAGTGTTGGAACGACAGACAGGAACACTGGGGCTTTCTTT. Amino acid sequence: CASSVGTTDRNTGAFF.

To note about this clonotype: The junction departs from germline at one end; a sequencing error may be responsible. The chain employs TRBV19 and TRBJ1-1, with D perhaps TRBD1 (5 bases). The V gene's germline CDR1 is LNHDA and CDR2 SQIVND (reference sequence). The CDR3 is made up of 13 amino acids. The CDR3 bases are TGTGCCAGTAGTATCGGACATCGCACTGAGGCTTTCTTT. The encoded protein is CASSIGHRTEAFF.

The rearrangement joins TRBV11-3 to TRBJ1-5; 9 nucleotides agree with TRBD1. The germline gives CDR1 SGHNT, CDR2 YENEEA. CDR3 length: 14 residues. Trimming at V came to 3 bases and at J to 5 bases, leaving 2 bases not matched to a gene. CDR3 sequence: CASSLGQGYQPQHF. The CDR3 DNA reads TGTGCCAGCAGCTTGGGACAGGGTTATCAGCCCCAGCATTTT.

Remarks on this clonotype: At one boundary the junction diverges from the germline segment, which might be a read error. V is TRBV20-1 and J is TRBJ2-7, with D tentatively TRBD1 or TRBD2 (5 bases each). Germline CDR1 and CDR2: DFQATT and SNEGSKA (reference sequence). This CDR3 comprises 14 residues. The CDR3 here is CSASRDQRGDEQYF. The CDR3 coding sequence is TGCAGCGCTAGCCGAGACCAGCGAGGGGACGAGCAGTACTTC.

This clonotype has just one count. The chain combines TRBV7-2 with TRBJ1-2; D remains unclear. Germline V gives CDR1 SGHTA, CDR2 FQGNSA. V shed 3 bases and J shed 2 bases, with 7 bases lying between them. The CDR3 sequence is 13 residues long. The CDR3 nucleotides are TGTGCCAGCAGCTTCCAGAAGAACTATGGCTACACCTTC. This encodes CASSFQKNYGYTF.

V is TRBV24-1 and J is TRBJ1-2; D possibly corresponds to TRBD1 (5 bases). With 5 bases removed from V and 4 bases from J, the gap between germline ends came to 16 bases. CDR1 is KGHDR, CDR2 SFDVKD, per germline. The CDR3 is 15 residues long. The DNA for the CDR3 is TGTGCCACCAGTGCTGCACTGACAGCTAGCTATGGCTACACCTTC. Encoded protein: CATSAALTASYGYTF.

With respect to this clonotype: A read error may be the cause here, since a much bigger clone is one base away. The chain links TRBV7-2 to TRBJ1-5, with D possibly TRBD1 on 6 matching bases. Per germline, CDR1 SGHTA and CDR2 FQGNSA. The CDR3 extends over 16 amino acids. V was shortened by 4 bases and J by 1 base, with 14 bases between the two germline ends. In DNA form, the CDR3 reads TGTGCCAGCAGCTCTTTCGGGGGGCCGAGCAATCAGCCCCAGCATTTT. Translated: CASSSFGGPSNQPQHF.

As for this clonotype: The junction does not match germline at one end; this may be a read error. The chain carries TRBV10-3 and TRBJ1-1; no firm D call. The CDR3 loop spans 14 amino acids. Looked up from germline, CDR1 is ENHRY and CDR2 is SYGVKD. The DNA of the CDR3 is TGTGCCAGTAGGATGGTAGTAGGTGACAATGAAGCGTTCTTT. Protein sequence: CASRMVVGDNEAFF.

A word on this clonotype: Likely a read error: the CDR3 ends without its conserved phenylalanine or tryptophan. The limits of the CDR3 on the DNA are not certain, so only TCRdb's listed CDR3 is given. This sequence joins TRBV15 and TRBJ1-2. The CDR3 is 12 amino acids in total, end residues counted. Germline V gene sequence: CDR1 LNHNV, CDR2 YYDKDF (reference sequence). The CDR3 loop reads CATSSILGLSTD.

A word on this clonotype: The DNA is left out, because the CDR3 cannot be placed on it with certainty; the CDR3 is given as TCRdb lists it. The rearrangement links TRBV7-2 to TRBJ1-1; the table's D call of TRBD1 was not tested on the DNA. The CDR3 adds up to 15 amino acids, both ends counted. Germline CDR1 SGHTA, CDR2 FQGNSA. The chain's CDR3 is CASSVEGSGNTFGFF.

In regard to this clonotype: The junction differs from germline at one of its ends, possibly a read error. The V gene is TRBV7-8, the J gene TRBJ2-7, with D possibly being TRBD1 (6 bases). The CDR3 has 15 residues. Germline CDR1 SGHVS, CDR2 FQNEAQ. For the CDR3, the DNA is TGTGCCAGCAGCTTAGGCCCAGGGGTTCAGCCGCAGCATTTTTTT. Translation: CASSLGPGVQPQHFF.

This clonotype was found many times. The CDR3 reads CASSYSGQGQRDTQYF. The CDR3 coding sequence is TGTGCCAGCAGTTACTCGGGACAGGGACAACGGGATACGCAGTATTTT. V and J are TRBV6-5 and TRBJ2-3; 9 bases map to TRBD1. The junction had 7 bases not matched to a gene; V was cut back by 0 bases and J by 6 bases. The germline V gene encodes CDR1 MNHEY and CDR2 SVGAGI. This CDR3 comprises 16 residues.

The chain links TRBV20-1 to TRBJ1-5, with D uncertain. Germline CDR1 and CDR2: DFQATT and SNEGSKA (reference sequence). There are 14 residues in the CDR3. Trimming removed 1 base from V and 5 bases from J, with 12 bases in between. The DNA of the CDR3 is TGCAGTGCTAGAGTTCGCGAAAGCGATCAGCCCCAGCATTTT. It translates to CSARVRESDQPQHF.

As concerns this clonotype: Its ends do not fully match the called genes, so a read error is possible. The rearrangement links TRBV7-2 to TRBJ2-1; no clear D. Germline loops: CDR1 SGHTA, CDR2 FQGNSA. This CDR3 has 11 residues. The CDR3 loop reads CASSRAIEESF. Here the CDR3 DNA reads TGTGCCAGCAGCCGGGCCATTGAGGAGTCCTTC.

The gene calls are TRBV5-4 and TRBJ1-2; 9 bases are a match to TRBD1. The J segment lost 5 bases and the V segment lost 1 base, leaving 21 bases of the junction unmatched. The germline V gene has CDR1 SGHNT and CDR2 YYREEE (reference sequence). This CDR3 contains 20 residues. CDR3 sequence reads: CASSLRVLRRGDREPYGYTF. The DNA of the CDR3 is TGTGCCAGCAGCTTGAGGGTCTTACGTCGAGGGGACAGGGAACCTTATGGCTACACCTTC.

The chain joins TRBV20-1 to TRBJ2-1; D may match TRBD1 or TRBD2 (6 bases each). Germline V CDR1 and CDR2: DFQATT, SNEGSKA (reference sequence). The length of the CDR3 is 14 residues. With 5 bases removed from V and 5 bases from J, the gap between germline ends came to 16 bases. CDR3 nucleotide sequence: TGCAGTGCTCGAACAGGGAGGACCGACAATGAGCAGTTCTTC. Translating gives CSARTGRTDNEQFF.

As concerns this clonotype: An end of the junction differs from the germline gene, which may be a read error. The CDR3 sequence: CSARDTTGNPF. The CDR3 DNA reads as TGCAGTGCTAGAGATACCACAGGCAACCCCTTC. The chain joins TRBV20-1 to TRBJ1-2; a possible D gene is TRBD1 (5 bases). The germline V gene has CDR1 DFQATT and CDR2 SNEGSKA (reference sequence). The CDR3 is 11 residues long.

For this clonotype: No conserved phenylalanine or tryptophan ends this CDR3, so it is likely a read error. The DNA is omitted, as the CDR3 cannot be located on it reliably, and the CDR3 follows TCRdb's listing. The CDR3 sequence: CASTVGWDMSTDTHY. V gene TRBV2 combines with J gene TRBJ1-6; TRBD1 was called by the table and not checked on the DNA. The CDR3 length equals 15 residues, ends included. Germline V gene lookup returns CDR1 SNHLY and CDR2 FYNNEI.